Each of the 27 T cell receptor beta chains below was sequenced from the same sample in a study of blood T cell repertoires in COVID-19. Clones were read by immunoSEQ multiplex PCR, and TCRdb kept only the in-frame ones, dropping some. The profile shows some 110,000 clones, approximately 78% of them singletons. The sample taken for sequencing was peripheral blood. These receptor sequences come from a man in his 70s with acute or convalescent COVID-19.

The CDR3 DNA sequence: TGTGCCAGCAGCGGACTAGCGGGAGGAGGGGAGCTGTTTTTT. Its protein product is CASSGLAGGGELFF. The V gene is TRBV11-3, the J gene TRBJ2-2; 14 nucleotides match TRBD2. The CDR3 covers 14 residues. CDR1 is SGHNT, CDR2 YENEEA, per germline. The V gene end was trimmed by 5 bases and the J gene end by 8 bases; junction bases not matched to a gene: 1.

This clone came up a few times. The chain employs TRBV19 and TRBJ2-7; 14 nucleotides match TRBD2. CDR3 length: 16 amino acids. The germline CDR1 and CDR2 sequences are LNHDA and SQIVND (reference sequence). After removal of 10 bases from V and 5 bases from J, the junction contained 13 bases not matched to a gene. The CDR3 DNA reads TGTGCCATTTCGACTAGCGGGGGGGCCGGGTCTAACGAGCAGTACTTC. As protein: CAISTSGGAGSNEQYF.

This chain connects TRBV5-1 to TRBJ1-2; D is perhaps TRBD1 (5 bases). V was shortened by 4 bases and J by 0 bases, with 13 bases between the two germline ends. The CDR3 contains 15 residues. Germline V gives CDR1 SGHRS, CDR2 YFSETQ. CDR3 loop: CASSASLTANYGYTF. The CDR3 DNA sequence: TGCGCCAGCAGCGCCTCATTGACAGCTAACTATGGCTACACCTTC. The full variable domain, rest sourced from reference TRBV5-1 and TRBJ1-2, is KAGVTQTPRYLIKTRGQQVTLSCSPISGHRSVSWYQQTPGQGLQFLFEYFSETQRNKGNFPGRFSGRQFSNSRSEMNVSTLELGDSALYLCASSASLTANYGYTFGSGTRLTVV.

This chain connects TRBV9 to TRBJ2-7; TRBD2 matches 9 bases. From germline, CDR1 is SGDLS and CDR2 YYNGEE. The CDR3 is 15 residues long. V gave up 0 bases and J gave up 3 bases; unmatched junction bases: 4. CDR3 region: CASSVEASGIYEQYF. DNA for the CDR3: TGTGCCAGCAGCGTAGAAGCTAGCGGGATCTACGAGCAGTACTTC.

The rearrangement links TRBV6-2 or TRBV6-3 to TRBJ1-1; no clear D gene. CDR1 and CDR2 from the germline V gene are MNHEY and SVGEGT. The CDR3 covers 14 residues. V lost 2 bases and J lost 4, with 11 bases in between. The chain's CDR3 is CASSYPPTGTEAFF. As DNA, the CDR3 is TGTGCCAGCAGTTACCCCCCAACGGGCACTGAAGCTTTCTTT.

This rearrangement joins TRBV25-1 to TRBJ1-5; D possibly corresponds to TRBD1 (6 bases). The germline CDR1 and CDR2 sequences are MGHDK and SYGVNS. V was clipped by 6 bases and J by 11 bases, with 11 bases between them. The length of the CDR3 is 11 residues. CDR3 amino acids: CASSRGQSQHF. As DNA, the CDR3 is TGTGCCAGCAGCCGAGGACAGTCCCAGCATTTT.

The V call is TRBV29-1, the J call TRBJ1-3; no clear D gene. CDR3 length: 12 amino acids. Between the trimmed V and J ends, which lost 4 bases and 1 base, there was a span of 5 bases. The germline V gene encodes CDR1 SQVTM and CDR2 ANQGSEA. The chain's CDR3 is CSVVQSGNTIYF. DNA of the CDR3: TGCAGCGTTGTTCAGTCTGGAAACACCATATATTTT. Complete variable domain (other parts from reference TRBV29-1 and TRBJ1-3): SAVISQKPSRDICQRGTSLTIQCQVDSQVTMMFWYRQQPGQSLTLIATANQGSEATYESGFVIDKFPISRPNLTFSTLTVSNMSPEDSSIYLCSVVQSGNTIYFGEGSWLTVV.

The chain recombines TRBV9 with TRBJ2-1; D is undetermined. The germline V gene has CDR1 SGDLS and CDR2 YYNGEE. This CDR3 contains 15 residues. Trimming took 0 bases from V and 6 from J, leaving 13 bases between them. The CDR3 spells CASSVGPKRPNEQFF. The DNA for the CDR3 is TGTGCCAGCAGCGTAGGCCCAAAGAGGCCCAATGAGCAGTTCTTC.

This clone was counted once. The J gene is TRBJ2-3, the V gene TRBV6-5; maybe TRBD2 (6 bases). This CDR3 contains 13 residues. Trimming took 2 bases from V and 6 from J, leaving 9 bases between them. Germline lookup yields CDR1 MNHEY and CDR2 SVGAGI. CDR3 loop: CASSYPGRDTQYF. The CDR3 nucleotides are TGTGCCAGCAGTTACCCGGGGAGGGATACGCAGTATTTT.

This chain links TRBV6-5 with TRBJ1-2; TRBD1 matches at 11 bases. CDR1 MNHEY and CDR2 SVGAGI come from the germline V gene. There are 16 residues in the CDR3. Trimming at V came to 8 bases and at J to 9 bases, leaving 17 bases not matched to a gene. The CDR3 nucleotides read TGTGCCAGCGGTTCAGGGGTGGGACAGGGGGTCTCGCGCTACACCTTC. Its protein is CASGSGVGQGVSRYTF.

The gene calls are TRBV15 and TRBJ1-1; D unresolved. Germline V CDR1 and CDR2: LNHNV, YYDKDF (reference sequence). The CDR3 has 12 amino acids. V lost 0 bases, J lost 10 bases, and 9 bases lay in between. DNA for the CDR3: TGTGCCACCAGCAGAGATCGCCGGGGAGCTTTCTTT. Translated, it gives CATSRDRRGAFF.

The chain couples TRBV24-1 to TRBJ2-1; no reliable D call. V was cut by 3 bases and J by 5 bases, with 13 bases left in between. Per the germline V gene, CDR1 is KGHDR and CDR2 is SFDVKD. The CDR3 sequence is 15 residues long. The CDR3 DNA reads TGTGCCACCAGTGATCGACTTAAAAGGAACAATGAGCAGTTCTTC. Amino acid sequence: CATSDRLKRNNEQFF.

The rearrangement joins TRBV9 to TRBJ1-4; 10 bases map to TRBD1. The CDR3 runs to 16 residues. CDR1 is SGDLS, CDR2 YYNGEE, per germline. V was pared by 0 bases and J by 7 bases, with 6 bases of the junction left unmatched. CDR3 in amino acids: CASSVVPTGGSEKLFF. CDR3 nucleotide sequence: TGTGCCAGCAGCGTAGTCCCGACAGGGGGCAGTGAAAAACTGTTTTTT.

CDR3 sequence reads: CASRARGTNEKLFF. CDR3 sequence (DNA): TGTGCCAGTAGGGCCCGTGGAACTAATGAAAAACTGTTTTTT. This rearrangement joins TRBV19 to TRBJ1-4, with D hard to call. The CDR3 covers 14 residues. In germline, CDR1 is LNHDA, CDR2 SQIVND (reference sequence). V was clipped by 6 bases and J by 1 base, with 9 bases between them.

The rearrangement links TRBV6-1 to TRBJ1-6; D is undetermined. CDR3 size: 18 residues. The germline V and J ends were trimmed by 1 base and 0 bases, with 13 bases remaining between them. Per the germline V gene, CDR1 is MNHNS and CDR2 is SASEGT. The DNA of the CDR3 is TGTGCCAGCAGTGAAGTCTCGGGTTGGAGCTCCTATAATTCACCCCTCCACTTT. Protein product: CASSEVSGWSSYNSPLHF.

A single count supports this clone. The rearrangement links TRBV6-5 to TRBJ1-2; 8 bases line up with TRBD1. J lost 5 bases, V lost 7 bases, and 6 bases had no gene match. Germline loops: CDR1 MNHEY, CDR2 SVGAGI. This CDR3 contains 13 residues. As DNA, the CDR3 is TGTGCCAGCAAACCAGGGGGCGGATATGGCTACACCTTC. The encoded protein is CASKPGGGYGYTF.

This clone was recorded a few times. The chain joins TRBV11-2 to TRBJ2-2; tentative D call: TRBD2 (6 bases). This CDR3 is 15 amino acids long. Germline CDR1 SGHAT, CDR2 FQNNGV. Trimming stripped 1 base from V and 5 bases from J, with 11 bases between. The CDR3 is CASSLGLVRTGELFF. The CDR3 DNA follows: TGTGCCAGCAGCTTAGGACTAGTAAGGACCGGGGAGCTGTTTTTT.

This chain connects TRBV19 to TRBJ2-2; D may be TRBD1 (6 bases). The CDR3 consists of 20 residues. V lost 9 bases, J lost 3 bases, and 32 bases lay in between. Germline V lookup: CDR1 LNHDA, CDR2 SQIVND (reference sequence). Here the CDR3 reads CASTNSDPGHLKLYTGELFF. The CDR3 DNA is TGTGCCAGCACAAACTCCGATCCGGGACACCTTAAACTTTACACCGGGGAGCTGTTTTTT.

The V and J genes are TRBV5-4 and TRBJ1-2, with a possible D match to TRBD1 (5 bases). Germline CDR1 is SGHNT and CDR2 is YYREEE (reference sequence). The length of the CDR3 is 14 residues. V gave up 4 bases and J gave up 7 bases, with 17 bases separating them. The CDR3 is CASSPGGLFVGYTF. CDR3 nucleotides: TGTGCCAGCAGCCCCGGGGGGTTATTTGTTGGCTACACCTTC. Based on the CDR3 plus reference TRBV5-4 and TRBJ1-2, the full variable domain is ETGVTQSPTHLIKTRGQQVTLRCSSQSGHNTVSWYQQALGQGPQFIFQYYREEENGRGNFPPRFSGLQFPNYSSELNVNALELDDSALYLCASSPGGLFVGYTFGSGTRLTVV.

The CDR3 DNA reads TGCGCCAGCAGGGGGCTGGCCCAGTACTTC. Amino acids: CASRGLAQYF. The genes are TRBV5-1 and TRBJ2-5, with D perhaps matching TRBD1 (5 bases). CDR1 is SGHRS, CDR2 YFSETQ, per germline. This CDR3 has 10 residues. Trimming removed 5 bases from V and 9 bases from J, with 8 bases in between.

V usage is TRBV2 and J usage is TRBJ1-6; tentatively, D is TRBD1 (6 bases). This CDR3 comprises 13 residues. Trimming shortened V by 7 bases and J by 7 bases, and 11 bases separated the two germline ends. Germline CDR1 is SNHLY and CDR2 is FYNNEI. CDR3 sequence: CASIRDINSPLHF. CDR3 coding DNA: TGTGCCAGCATCCGGGACATAAATTCACCCCTCCACTTT.

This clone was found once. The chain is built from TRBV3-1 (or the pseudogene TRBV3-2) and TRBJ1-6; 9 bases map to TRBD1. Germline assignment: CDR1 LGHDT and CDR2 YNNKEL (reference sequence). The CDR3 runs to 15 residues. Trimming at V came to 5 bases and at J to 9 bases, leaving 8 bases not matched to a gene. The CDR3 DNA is TGTGCCAGCAGCGGCCGGGACAGGGATGGTTCACCCCTCCACTTT. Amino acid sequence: CASSGRDRDGSPLHF.

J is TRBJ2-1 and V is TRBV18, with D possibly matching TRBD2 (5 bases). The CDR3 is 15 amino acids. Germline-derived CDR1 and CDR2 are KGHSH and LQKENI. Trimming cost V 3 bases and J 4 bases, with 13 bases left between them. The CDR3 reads CASSPGRGLYNEQFF. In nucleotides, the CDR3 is TGTGCCAGCTCACCCGGACGAGGACTTTACAATGAGCAGTTCTTC.

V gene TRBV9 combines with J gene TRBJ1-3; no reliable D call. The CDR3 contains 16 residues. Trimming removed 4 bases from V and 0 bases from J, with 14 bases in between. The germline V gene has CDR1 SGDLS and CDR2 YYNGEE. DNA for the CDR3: TGTGCCAGCAGCAAAATTAGCGGCAGCTCTGGAAACACCATATATTTT. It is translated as CASSKISGSSGNTIYF.

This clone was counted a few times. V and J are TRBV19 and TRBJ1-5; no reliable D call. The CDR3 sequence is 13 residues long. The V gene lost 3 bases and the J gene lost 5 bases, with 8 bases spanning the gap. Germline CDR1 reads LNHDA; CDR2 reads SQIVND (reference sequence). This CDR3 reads CASSMIRDQPQHF. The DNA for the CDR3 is TGTGCCAGTAGTATGATTCGGGATCAGCCCCAGCATTTT.

The CDR3 DNA reads TGTGCCAGCAGCCCAGAGGGAGGGGGAAGGGATGGCTACACCTTC. Residues: CASSPEGGGRDGYTF. The chain is built from TRBV9 and TRBJ1-2; a possible D gene is TRBD1 (6 bases). From germline, CDR1 is SGDLS and CDR2 YYNGEE. Trimming stripped 4 bases from V and 6 bases from J, with 19 bases between. CDR3 size: 15 residues.

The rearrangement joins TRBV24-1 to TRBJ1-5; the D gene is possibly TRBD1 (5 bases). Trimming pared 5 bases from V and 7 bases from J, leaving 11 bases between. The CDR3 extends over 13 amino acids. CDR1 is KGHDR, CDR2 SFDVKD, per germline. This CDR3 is CATSARGPQPQHF. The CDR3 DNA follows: TGTGCCACCAGTGCAAGGGGCCCGCAGCCCCAGCATTTT.